A single sample is the source of the 27 T cell receptor beta chains below, sequenced in a study of T-cell reconstitution after alpha-beta-depleted transplantation in children. Whole-study findings and limits: At the one-year point after transplant, T-cell counts and TCRbeta diversity were found to come mostly from T cells that had been newly produced.

Construction of the TCRbeta library involved unique molecular identifiers. TCRdb analysed the PCR reads with MiXCR anew, one entry per CDR3 protein. The top ten clones hold approximately 9.6% of a sample with about 300,000 distinct CDR3 sequences, over 7% of them seen once. For these TCRs, the target antigens are not known. Sample: peripheral blood, taken 360 days after TCRalphabeta/CD19-depleted stem cell transplant. These receptors came from a female patient younger than 10 who had a stem cell transplant for Fanconi anemia, so the T cells may come from the graft donor.

The sample holds many counts of this clonotype. The chain combines TRBV12-3 or TRBV12-4 with TRBJ1-3, with D possibly being TRBD1 (5 bases). The CDR3 extends over 14 amino acids. The V and J ends lost 7 bases and 7 bases respectively, with 17 bases between them. The chain's CDR3 is CASTSGPLVNTIYF. The DNA for the CDR3 is TGTGCCAGCACCTCGGGGCCACTTGTCAACACCATATATTTT.

This clonotype was counted ten times or more. V and J are TRBV7-8 and TRBJ2-7, with 8 bases lining up with TRBD2. V was pared by 1 base and J by 3 bases, with 14 bases of the junction left unmatched. This CDR3 has 18 amino acids. The germline CDR1 and CDR2 sequences are SGHVS and FQNEAQ. This CDR3 reads CASSLGRGGGHFDYEQYF. The CDR3 DNA is TGTGCCAGCAGCTTAGGACGGGGCGGGGGGCATTTCGACTACGAGCAGTACTTC.

The table lists this clonotype with many counts. CDR3 nucleotides: TGTGCCAGCAGTTTTATACTCCGGGACAGGGGAAAACTTAGCTCATCTGGGGCCAACGTCCTGACTTTC. Its protein product is CASSFILRDRGKLSSSGANVLTF. V is TRBV27 and J is TRBJ2-6; 10 nucleotides agree with TRBD1. This CDR3 is 23 amino acids long. V was clipped by 3 bases and J by 1 base; unmatched bases: 21. The germline V gene encodes CDR1 MNHEY and CDR2 SMNVEV (reference sequence).

This clonotype was recorded at least ten times. J is TRBJ1-2 and V is TRBV12-3 or TRBV12-4; D is uncertain. The CDR3 is 14 residues long. Trimming took off 4 bases at V and 8 bases at J, with 17 bases between the two ends. This chain's CDR3 is CASSSPSPRRGYTF. CDR3 DNA: TGTGCCAGCAGTTCACCCTCCCCTCGGAGAGGCTACACCTTC.

There are many counts of this clonotype. The chain has TRBV29-1 and TRBJ1-2; possibly TRBD1 for D (5 bases). CDR1 and CDR2 (germline): SQVTM, ANQGSEA. This CDR3 region has 13 residues. V dropped 1 base and J dropped 7 bases, with 13 bases sitting between them. CDR3 loop: CSVEGGSEIGYTF. CDR3 in DNA: TGCAGCGTTGAAGGGGGGTCAGAAATTGGCTACACCTTC. Drawing the rest from reference TRBV29-1 and TRBJ1-2, the complete variable domain is SAVISQKPSRDICQRGTSLTIQCQVDSQVTMMFWYRQQPGQSLTLIATANQGSEATYESGFVIDKFPISRPNLTFSTLTVSNMSPEDSSIYLCSVEGGSEIGYTFGSGTRLTVV.

This clonotype was observed at least ten times. The V and J genes are TRBV11-3 and TRBJ2-1; the match to TRBD2 covers 10 bases. Germline V gene lookup returns CDR1 SGHNT and CDR2 YENEEA. The CDR3 is 18 residues long. V dropped 1 base and J dropped 4; count of bases not matched to a gene: 10. In DNA, the CDR3 is TGTGCCAGCAGCTTAGTCCTAGCGGGAGCTGGGCTATACAATGAGCAGTTCTTC. Amino acid sequence: CASSLVLAGAGLYNEQFF.

This clonotype was detected many times. V gene TRBV20-1 combines with J gene TRBJ1-1; no reliable D call. The CDR3 runs to 12 residues. Germline assignment: CDR1 DFQATT and CDR2 SNEGSKA (reference sequence). The germline V and J ends were trimmed by 1 base and 7 bases, with 10 bases remaining between them. The CDR3, as DNA: TGCAGTGCTAGAGTTCACGGGAGTGAAGCTTTCTTT. It encodes CSARVHGSEAFF.

This clonotype was picked up many times. The chain recombines TRBV5-1 with TRBJ2-3, with 8 bases lining up with TRBD2. CDR1 is SGHRS, CDR2 YFSETQ, per germline. J was trimmed by 4 bases and V by 0 bases; bases with no gene match: 7. The CDR3 contains 16 residues. The CDR3 DNA reads TGCGCCAGCAGCTTGGACCCGCGGGGGGTGGCAGATACGCAGTATTTT. It codes for CASSLDPRGVADTQYF.

The sample holds many counts of this clonotype. The gene calls are TRBV5-1 and TRBJ2-1, with no clear D. CDR3 size: 15 residues. Germline CDR1 reads SGHRS; CDR2 reads YFSETQ. V lost 0 bases and J lost 5, with 12 bases in between. The CDR3 DNA sequence: TGCGCCAGCAGCTTGGTGGCAGGTATTAACAATGAGCAGTTCTTC. Translation: CASSLVAGINNEQFF.

A few counts support this clonotype. The V gene is TRBV6-1, the J gene TRBJ2-5; the D is unclear. This CDR3 is 15 amino acids long. V was shortened by 5 bases and J by 6 bases, with 19 bases between the two germline ends. Germline CDR1 reads MNHNS; CDR2 reads SASEGT. In nucleotides, the CDR3 is TGTGCCAGCAGTCCCGTTAGCTACCCCTCCCAGACCCAGTACTTC. This encodes CASSPVSYPSQTQYF.

Comment on this clonotype: A much more abundant neighbour one base away suggests this may be a read error. The V and J genes are TRBV20-1 and TRBJ2-1; D gene uncertain. CDR3 size: 10 residues. Germline values: CDR1 DFQATT, CDR2 SNEGSKA (reference sequence). V lost 5 bases, J lost 10 bases, and 9 bases lay in between. The CDR3 reads CSAPVNEQFF. For the CDR3, the DNA is TGCAGTGCTCCCGTTAACGAGCAGTTCTTC.

This clonotype was counted many times. V usage is TRBV10-3 and J usage is TRBJ2-7; D might be TRBD2 (6 bases). The germline V gene encodes CDR1 ENHRY and CDR2 SYGVKD. V lost 8 bases and J lost 2, with 13 bases in between. This CDR3 spans 13 amino acids. The CDR3 region has the DNA TGTGCCATCTCCTCAGGGACTCCCTACGAGCAGTACTTC. It is translated as CAISSGTPYEQYF.

This clonotype occurred a few times. The V gene is TRBV5-1, the J gene TRBJ2-1; a possible D gene is TRBD2 (6 bases). CDR1 is SGHRS, CDR2 YFSETQ, per germline. The V end was cut by 0 bases, the J end by 6 bases, with 7 bases between. CDR3 length: 13 amino acids. The CDR3 nucleotides read TGCGCCAGCAGCTTGGAGACTAGCAATGAGCAGTTCTTC. Translation: CASSLETSNEQFF.

The chain is built from TRBV7-2 and TRBJ2-7, with D perhaps matching TRBD2 (7 bases). The germline V and J ends were trimmed by 1 base and 7 bases, with 14 bases remaining between them. Germline lookup yields CDR1 SGHTA and CDR2 FQGNSA. There are 14 residues in the CDR3. The CDR3 nucleotides are TGTGCCAGCAGCTTAGTTGGGGGGGCCAGTGAGCAGTACTTC. Its translation: CASSLVGGASEQYF.

This clonotype has ten or more counts. The chain links TRBV12-3 or TRBV12-4 to TRBJ1-1; no firm D call. V gave up 3 bases and J gave up 7 bases, with 12 bases separating them. This CDR3 is 13 amino acids long. CDR3 in DNA: TGTGCCAGCAGTTTGGAGGGAGCCATTGAAGCTTTCTTT. As protein: CASSLEGAIEAFF.

The chain couples TRBV11-2 to TRBJ2-1, with D possibly TRBD1 on 5 matching bases. The length of the CDR3 is 11 residues. In germline, CDR1 is SGHAT, CDR2 FQNNGV. V lost 1 base, J lost 14 bases, and 9 bases lay in between. Here the CDR3 DNA reads TGTGCCAGCAGCTTAGTAAGGACAAAGTTCTTC. It yields the protein CASSLVRTKFF. Complete variable domain (other parts from reference TRBV11-2 and TRBJ2-1): EAGVAQSPRYKIIEKRQSVAFWCNPISGHATLYWYQQILGQGPKLLIQFQNNGVVDDSQLPKDRFSAERLKGVDSTLKIQPAKLEDSAVYLCASSLVRTKFFGPGTRLTVL.

This chain uses TRBV20-1 with TRBJ1-2; no clear D. Germline loops: CDR1 DFQATT, CDR2 SNEGSKA (reference sequence). V was pared by 5 bases and J by 8 bases, with 15 bases between. This CDR3 spans 12 amino acids. Here the CDR3 reads CSAQRAGAGYTF. CDR3 nucleotide sequence: TGCAGTGCTCAAAGGGCCGGAGCGGGCTACACCTTC.

The chain has TRBV5-1 and TRBJ1-1; TRBD1 agrees at 10 bases. The CDR3 loop spans 17 amino acids. Trimming removed 0 bases from V and 3 bases from J; junction bases left unmatched: 8. Per germline, CDR1 SGHRS and CDR2 YFSETQ. The CDR3 region has the DNA TGCGCCAGCAGCTTGGGGACAGGGGGTACTGTCTACACTGAAGCTTTCTTT. The encoded protein is CASSLGTGGTVYTEAFF.

The chain uses TRBV19 and TRBJ1-2, with 11 bases that match TRBD1. CDR1 and CDR2 from the germline V gene are LNHDA and SQIVND (reference sequence). V was pared by 6 bases and J by 5 bases, with 5 bases of the junction left unmatched. This CDR3 is 14 amino acids long. The CDR3 bases are TGTGCCAGTAGCGGACAGGGGGCGCTTTATGGCTACACCTTC. It encodes CASSGQGALYGYTF.

The V and J genes are TRBV30 and TRBJ2-1; TRBD2 aligns across 7 bases. Unmatched junction bases numbered 16, after V lost 0 bases and J lost 5 bases. CDR1 GTSNPN and CDR2 SVGIG come from the germline V gene (reference sequence). This CDR3 has 18 residues. Here the CDR3 reads CAWSVFVLGAGLDNEQFF. As DNA, the CDR3 is TGTGCCTGGAGTGTATTCGTGTTGGGAGCGGGGCTCGACAATGAGCAGTTCTTC.

In its sample, this clonotype was seen many times. The chain uses TRBV11-2 and TRBJ2-2; D not certain. Germline V gene data show CDR1 as SGHAT and CDR2 as FQNNGV. CDR3 size: 15 residues. The V gene lost 1 base and the J gene lost 4 bases, with 10 bases spanning the gap. This CDR3 is CASSLVKGPTGELFF. The CDR3 nucleotides are TGTGCCAGCAGCTTAGTCAAGGGTCCCACCGGGGAGCTGTTTTTT.

The V call is TRBV5-5, the J call TRBJ2-7; 9 bases match TRBD1. V shed 4 bases and J 5 bases; nucleotides not matched to a gene: 10. Looked up from germline, CDR1 is SGHKS and CDR2 is YYEKEE (reference sequence). This CDR3 is 15 amino acids long. The DNA of the CDR3 is TGTGCCAGCAGCCAGCCTACAGGGGGCCTGGACGAGCAGTACTTC. As protein: CASSQPTGGLDEQYF.

This clonotype was seen repeatedly, ten times or more. The CDR3 here is CASSVGQFQETQYF. The CDR3 DNA reads TGTGCCAGCAGCGTAGGTCAGTTCCAAGAGACCCAGTACTTC. This chain connects TRBV9 to TRBJ2-5; no clear D gene. Per the germline V gene, CDR1 is SGDLS and CDR2 is YYNGEE. There are 14 residues in the CDR3. Trimming stripped 0 bases from V and 1 base from J, with 7 bases between.

This clonotype appeared many times. The chain carries TRBV7-2 and TRBJ1-6; no definite D call. The CDR3 contains 14 residues. V lost 9 bases, J lost 7 bases, and 16 bases lay in between. Germline assignment: CDR1 SGHTA and CDR2 FQGNSA. This chain's CDR3 is CASTRERPNSPLHF. The CDR3 coding sequence is TGTGCCAGTACCCGTGAAAGGCCCAATTCACCCCTCCACTTT. The whole variable domain, filled in from reference TRBV7-2 and TRBJ1-6, reads GAGVSQSPSNKVTEKGKDVELRCDPISGHTALYWYRQSLGQGLEFLIYFQGNSAPDKSGLPSDRFSAERTGGSVSTLTIQRTQQEDSAVYLCASTRERPNSPLHFGNGTRLTVT.

This clonotype was observed at least ten times. The chain couples TRBV25-1 to TRBJ1-5; perhaps TRBD1 as D (5 bases). V lost 4 bases and J 7 bases, leaving 11 bases between the germline ends. CDR3 length: 13 amino acids. The germline V gene encodes CDR1 MGHDK and CDR2 SYGVNS. The CDR3 DNA reads as TGTGCCAGCAGTGTAGGGGTGGGACAGCCCCAGCATTTT. This gives the protein CASSVGVGQPQHF.

This clonotype was picked up many times. This chain joins TRBV9 and TRBJ2-4; 11 bases fit TRBD2. Per the germline V gene, CDR1 is SGDLS and CDR2 is YYNGEE. The CDR3 contains 14 residues. V lost 4 bases and J lost 6; bases outside the gene matches: 3. The CDR3 is CASSPGTSGNIQYF. The CDR3 nucleotides read TGTGCCAGCAGCCCCGGGACTAGCGGAAACATTCAGTACTTC.

In this sample, this clonotype turned up many times. The genes are TRBV20-1 and TRBJ2-1, with D perhaps TRBD2 (5 bases). The germline CDR1 and CDR2 sequences are DFQATT and SNEGSKA (reference sequence). Trimming cost V 1 base and J 8 bases, with 12 bases left between them. The CDR3 has 13 residues. The chain's CDR3 is CSARVSGSHEQFF. In nucleotides, the CDR3 is TGCAGTGCTAGAGTCTCGGGGTCCCATGAGCAGTTCTTC.